The entry that follows covers one T cell receptor (beta chain) sequence. Its antigen is undetermined. The data are from a study of cytomegalovirus exposure and HLA in healthy donors. For the study at large: An early data release held around 80 million unique TCRs from HLA-typed donors. General study findings and limits: One variant, a missense change in DCLRE1C, was linked in a later analysis to TCR beta V- and J-gene trimming. Accurate predictions that matched the HLA-A and HLA-B alleles of most subjects were reportedly made from TCR beta sequences. One cluster of highly shared sequence variants probably arose as a sequencing artifact.

PCR employed 60 Vbeta and 13 Jbeta primers. Sequencing used immunoSEQ multiplex PCR; TCRdb keeps in-frame clones, though not all of them. This sample yields roughly 290,000 clones, of which 80% to 90% are seen a single time; 2% to 3% belongs to the top ten. The ends lost 4 bases at V and 4 bases at J; junction bases unmatched: 6. CDR1 SGHDT and CDR2 YYEEEE come from the germline V gene. This CDR3 has 15 amino acids. The source material was PBMCs. The sequence was collected from a woman aged 18-29 years in good health and CMV-seronegative. This chain links TRBV5-6 with TRBJ2-7; 12 bases line up with TRBD1. The CDR3 DNA reads as TGTGCCAGCAGCCCGTGGGACAGGGGGCAGTACGAGCAGTACTTC. It specifies CASSPWDRGQYEQYF.